This T cell receptor (beta chain) was recorded in a study of CD8 T cells in ankylosing spondylitis. Study-wide points: Reports of some motif variants in reactive arthritis synovial fluid and blood predate this one. Peripheral blood held disease-linked clones only at relatively low frequency, and these were CD8+.

As regards this clonotype: Antigen unknown.

In making TCR beta libraries, quantitative 5'-RACE with molecular barcodes was used. TCRdb redid the calling of the 5' RACE reads with MiXCR, one entry per CDR3 protein. This table holds 150,000 to 250,000 distinct CDR3 sequences, over 10% found once. The receptor's source is a male donor with ankylosing spondylitis or in good health (not recorded which). Sequencing used blood, either unsorted or a sorted T cell fraction (not recorded which).

The CDR3 DNA sequence: TGTGCCAGCATCGGACTAGCGGGGTTTGGGAATGAGCAGTTCTTC. It yields the protein CASIGLAGFGNEQFF. This sequence joins TRBV7-8 and TRBJ2-1, with 12 bases fitting TRBD2. Trimming cost V 7 bases and J 7 bases; bases outside gene matches: 8. Germline assignment: CDR1 SGHVS and CDR2 FQNEAQ. The CDR3 runs 15 residues.